The T cell receptor (beta chain) under discussion was sequenced for a study of blood T cell repertoires in COVID-19 (dated by TCRdb to 2020 to 2021). Notes on the research overall: Samples from collaborators originated in the United States, Italy and Spain and spanned both the acute and convalescent phases of COVID-19. Samples came from the ongoing ImmuneRACE study (first 160 participants) plus 1,254 subjects from 6 global collaborators. Deeply sampled blood TCRbeta repertoires from subjects exposed to, actively infected with, or recovered from COVID-19 were included in the dataset. Where available, HLA class I and class II types were taken from metadata supplied by the sample provider and were not determined by assay-based typing. The repertoires were made available in a free public database intended to serve as a resource for research on the immune response to SARS-CoV-2. Sample metadata almost always included a de-identified subject ID, COVID-19 status, age in years and sex. The material from the prospective study consisted of cDNA or gDNA derived from T cells, B-cell-depleted T cells, or PBMCs. Beyond this particular receptor, the publication reports: How much clinical and demographic metadata was included differed by source and by participant, and the metadata was provided uncurated.

The immunoSEQ Assay, a bias-controlled multiplex PCR, was used to amplify TCRbeta CDR3 regions from genomic DNA. Regarding the original processing steps: Nucleated cell counts per sample were estimated from amplification of reference gene primers within the assay. To quantify the absolute abundance of each unique TCRbeta CDR3 rearrangement, sequence reads were collapsed and filtered. Productive Simpson clonality was computed per sample as the square root of Simpson's diversity index over productive rearrangements. TCRdb limited this immuneACCESS table to in-frame rearrangements with V and J called. A share of clones is missing; checked studies link under half to unresolved V genes, and the rest is unexplained. That table is the source of V, J and clone size, and D and trimming were worked out from the DNA. The sample table shows under 400,000 clones, and about nine tenths are seen once. The ten largest account for 3.5% to 4% of the sample.

Notes on this clone: There is no known antigen for this receptor. No base quality values were provided; no much bigger clone lies one nucleotide off.

From cysteine to phenylalanine, the CDR3 is 14 amino acids long. The CDR3 DNA has 42 bases and is translated from base 1. In Seattle, one collaborating source enrolled patients while the infection was active and tracked those patients longitudinally over the course of disease. The collaborating institutions used their own protocols to collect whole blood in K2EDTA tubes. For TCRbeta analysis, collaborators shipped samples in one of three forms: frozen whole blood, isolated PBMCs, or DNA extracted from either of those sample types. The sequenced sample was peripheral blood. The V and J genes are TRBV12-1 and TRBJ1-1; TRBD1 is taken as the D call from the table, unchecked against the DNA. TRBV12-1 is a pseudogene locus. The receptor's source is a woman aged 60-75 years with COVID-19, enrolled during active disease. For the CDR3, the sequence is CASSQDRAFAEAFF. The DNA reads TGTGCCAGCAGCCAGGACAGGGCATTCGCTGAAGCTTTCTTT.